This T cell receptor (beta chain) came from a study of immune heterogeneity within non-small cell lung tumors. Overall study context: The composition of the tumors was a few squamous cell carcinomas, nine to eleven non-squamous carcinomas and 1 not otherwise specified. Findings of the study overall: Individual patients largely had distinct high-frequency T-cell receptor beta clonotypes from one another. Each patient's tumor sites shared recurring identical dominant CDR3 beta clonotypes, and individual sites also carried their own high-frequency clones.

Template was bulk tumor genomic DNA, 450 to 750 ng per sample. Several widely spaced biopsies per primary tumor were taken during surgery. Enrolled individuals presented with untreated, newly diagnosed non-small cell lung cancer and received curative surgery. Multiplex PCR with 32 V and 13 J primers amplified TCR beta CDR3. A single record per CDR3 protein comes from TCRdb applying MiXCR to the multiplex PCR reads. Of 6,000 to 8,500 distinct CDR3 sequences listed, 20% to 25% are singletons. CDR1 is SGHTA and CDR2 is FQGNSA in the germline V gene. Trimming took off 1 base at V and 4 bases at J, with 8 bases between the two ends. The CDR3 is 14 amino acids. The sample holds many counts of this clonotype. Its specificity is not known.

The clonotype originates from a man aged 55 to 70 with non-small cell lung cancer. What was sequenced was lung tumor tissue. The V and J genes are TRBV7-2 and TRBJ2-1; D not resolved. The CDR3 DNA reads as TGTGCCAGCAGCTTAGACTTTGGATACAATGAGCAGTTCTTC. It codes for CASSLDFGYNEQFF.